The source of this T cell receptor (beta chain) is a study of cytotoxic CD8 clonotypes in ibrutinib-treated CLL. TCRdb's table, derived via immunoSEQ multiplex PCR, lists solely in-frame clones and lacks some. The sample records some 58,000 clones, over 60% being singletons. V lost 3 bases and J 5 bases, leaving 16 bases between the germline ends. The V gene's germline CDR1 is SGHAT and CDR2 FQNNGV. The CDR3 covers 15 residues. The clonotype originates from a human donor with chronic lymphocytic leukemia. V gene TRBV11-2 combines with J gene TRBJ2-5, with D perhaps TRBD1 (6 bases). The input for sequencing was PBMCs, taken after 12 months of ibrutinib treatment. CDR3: CASSFGTGHQETQYF. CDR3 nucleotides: TGTGCCAGCAGCTTCGGAACGGGACATCAGGAGACCCAGTACTTC.